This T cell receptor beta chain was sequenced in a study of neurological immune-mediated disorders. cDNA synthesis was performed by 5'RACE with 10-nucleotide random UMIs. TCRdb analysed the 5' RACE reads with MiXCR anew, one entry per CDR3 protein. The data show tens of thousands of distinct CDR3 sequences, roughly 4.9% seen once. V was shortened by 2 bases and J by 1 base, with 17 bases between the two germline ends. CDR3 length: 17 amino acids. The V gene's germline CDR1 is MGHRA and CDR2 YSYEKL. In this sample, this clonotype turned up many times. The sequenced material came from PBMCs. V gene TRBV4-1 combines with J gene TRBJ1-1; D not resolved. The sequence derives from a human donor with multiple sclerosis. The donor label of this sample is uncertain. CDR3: CASSQIGGRRKNTEAFF. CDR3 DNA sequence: TGCGCCAGCAGCCAAATAGGTGGTCGCAGAAAGAACACTGAAGCTTTCTTT.